This T cell receptor beta chain was recovered during a study of Graves' ophthalmopathy and Graves' hyperthyroidism. Symptoms, serum thyroxine and TRAb, thyroid ultrasound, and orbital computed tomography formed the diagnostic basis. An approximately 10 ml volume of fresh peripheral blood provided the PBMCs. The CDR3 sequence is 15 residues long. Germline CDR1 reads SNHLY; CDR2 reads FYNNEI. V gave up 6 bases and J gave up 5 bases, with 17 bases separating them. Amplification from RNA transcripts yielded the TCR beta CDR3 regions. HTBI-primed first-round RT-PCR preceded second-round multiplex PCR. TCRdb itself ran the multiplex PCR reads through MiXCR, one entry per CDR3 protein. The sample has about 210,000 distinct CDR3 sequences; just under 30% are singletons. The study's findings and limits: Most expanded clonotypes from thyroid (those above 0.001 frequency) were also found in blood.

With regard to this clonotype: Its antigen is as yet unknown.

Input material: peripheral blood. The chain joins TRBV2 to TRBJ1-5, with D perhaps matching TRBD1 (6 bases). The receptor was derived from a man aged 45 to 65 with Graves' ophthalmopathy. This CDR3 is CASRPTIQGYQPQHF. The CDR3 DNA is TGTGCCAGCAGGCCGACTATACAGGGCTATCAGCCCCAGCATTTT.